The 3 T cell receptor beta chains below were found in one sample sequenced in a study of blood T cells in healthy people across ages. It was with a sample-barcoded 5' primer and a J-beta primer mix that a second PCR of roughly 7 to 12 cycles was run. TCRdb redid the calling of the 5' RACE reads with MiXCR, one entry per CDR3 protein. The sample carries 650,000 or so distinct CDR3 sequences, about 51% recorded once. Input material: blood. These receptors came from a woman aged 80 or over in good health.

The chain joins TRBV5-1 to TRBJ2-1; a weak D match, TRBD2 (6 bases). V was pared by 2 bases and J by 6 bases, with 12 bases between. Germline V CDR1 and CDR2: SGHRS, YFSETQ. The CDR3 consists of 14 residues. This CDR3 reads CASSFRLASNEQFF. CDR3 sequence (DNA): TGCGCCAGCAGCTTTAGGCTAGCGAGCAATGAGCAGTTCTTC.

The V call is TRBV4-2, the J call TRBJ1-4; unclear D gene. The germline V gene encodes CDR1 LGHNA and CDR2 YNFKEQ. V was cut by 2 bases and J by 5 bases, with 12 bases left in between. CDR3 size: 15 residues. CDR3 loop: CASSQNASPNEKLFF. The CDR3 coding sequence is TGTGCCAGCAGCCAAAACGCCAGTCCCAATGAAAAACTGTTTTTT.

The CDR3 DNA sequence: TGTGCCAGCAGTGCCCTCCCCGGGACTAGCGGGGGGGAGACAGATACGCAGTATTTT. Translated, it gives CASSALPGTSGGETDTQYF. The chain carries TRBV12-3 or TRBV12-4 and TRBJ2-3, with 16 bases matching TRBD2. Trimming took 5 bases from V and 3 from J; bases not matched to a gene: 11. The CDR3 runs 19 residues.